This entry features one TCR beta chain sequence. The CDR3 sequence is 17 residues long. Libraries were prepared by immunoSEQ multiplex PCR; TCRdb keeps only in-frame clonotypes and omits some of them. The repertoire holds fewer than 120,000 clones, with approximately 68% as singletons. The source of the sample is a study of blood T cell repertoires in COVID-19. Overall study: PBMCs, B-cell-depleted T cells, or T cells provided the cDNA or gDNA that made up the material.

The chain is built from TRBV21-1 and TRBJ2-3; the table's TRBD2 call for D was not verified on the DNA. TRBV21-1 has pseudogene status. The receptor's source is a woman aged 55-70 years with acute or convalescent COVID-19. Sequencing was performed on peripheral blood. The CDR3 nucleotides are TGTGCCAGCAGCAAACCCCCCGGGGGGGAAAACACAGATACGCAGTATTTT. It codes for CASSKPPGGENTDTQYF.